This T cell receptor (beta chain) emerged from a study of T-cell reconstitution after alpha-beta-depleted transplantation in children. The CDR3 totals 15 residues. Trimming took off 7 bases at V and 5 bases at J, with 20 bases between the two ends. Germline CDR1 and CDR2: SNHLY and FYNNEI. Preparation of the TCRbeta library involved a method that used unique molecular identifiers. Each CDR3 protein is one row after TCRdb ran MiXCR on the PCR reads. The top ten hold roughly 2.5% of the sample, which has some 500,000 distinct CDR3 sequences, 30% to 35% seen once. The chain has TRBV2 and TRBJ2-5, with D perhaps being TRBD1 or TRBD2 (5 bases each). The material sequenced was PBMCs from the stem cell graft donor, taken from the stem cell graft. This clonotype was sampled from a human donor who donated a stem cell graft to a child with aplastic anemia. CDR3 sequence: CASTWQGSSVETQYF. CDR3 sequence (DNA): TGTGCCAGCACCTGGCAGGGAAGTAGCGTGGAGACCCAGTACTTC. The full variable domain, with the rest looked up from reference TRBV2 and TRBJ2-5, is EPEVTQTPSHQVTQMGQEVILRCVPISNHLYFYWYRQILGQKVEFLVSFYNNEISEKSEIFDDQFSVERPDGSNFTLKIRSTKLEDSAMYFCASTWQGSSVETQYFGPGTRLLVL.